This T cell receptor beta chain comes out of a study of cytomegalovirus exposure and HLA in healthy donors. Researchers ran the PCR with 60 Vbeta and 13 Jbeta primers. Produced via immunoSEQ multiplex PCR; TCRdb's table is partial and in-frame only. The sample lists around 200,000 clones, roughly 80% occurring once. Germline CDR1 LNHNV, CDR2 YYDKDF (reference sequence). V was shortened by 0 bases and J by 6 bases, with 12 bases between the two germline ends. This CDR3 comprises 15 residues. This clone was counted only a few times. The TCR comes from a man in his forties or fifties in good health and CMV-seronegative. The chain joins TRBV15 to TRBJ2-1, with D possibly being TRBD2 (7 bases). Sequencing was performed on PBMCs. In DNA form, the CDR3 reads TGTGCCACCAGCAGAGATCTGGGGGGGGCCAATGAGCAGTTCTTC. Translated, it gives CATSRDLGGANEQFF.